This T cell receptor beta chain was recovered during a study of blood T cell repertoires in COVID-19. As originally analysed: Estimated nucleated cell counts came from reference gene primer amplification. The method was immunoSEQ multiplex PCR; TCRdb's version includes in-frame clones alone and lacks a portion of them. For V, J and clone size, that table is used; D and trimming come from the DNA. The sample lists 35,000 to 45,000 clones; about 77% were seen once. Trimming cost V 4 bases and J 9 bases; bases outside gene matches: 8. Germline V lookup: CDR1 SGHRS, CDR2 YFSETQ. The CDR3 runs 15 residues.

The sequenced sample consisted of peripheral blood. The chain employs TRBV5-1 and TRBJ1-6, with TRBD1 matching over 9 bases. This sequence was found in a man in his 60s with acute or convalescent COVID-19. CDR3 bases: TGCGCCAGCAGCACGGGACAGGGAGCATTTTCACCCCTCCACTTT. Translation: CASSTGQGAFSPLHF.